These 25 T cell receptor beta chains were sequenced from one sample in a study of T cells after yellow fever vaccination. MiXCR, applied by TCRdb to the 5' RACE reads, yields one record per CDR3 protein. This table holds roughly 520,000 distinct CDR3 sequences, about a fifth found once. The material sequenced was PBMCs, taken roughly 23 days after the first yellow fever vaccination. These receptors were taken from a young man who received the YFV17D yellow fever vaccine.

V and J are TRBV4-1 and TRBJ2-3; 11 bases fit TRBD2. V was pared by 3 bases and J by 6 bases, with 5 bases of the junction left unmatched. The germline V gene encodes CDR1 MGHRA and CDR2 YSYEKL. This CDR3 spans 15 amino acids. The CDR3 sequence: CASSQFSGGGDTQYF. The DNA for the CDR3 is TGCGCCAGCAGCCAGTTTAGCGGGGGGGGTGATACGCAGTATTTT.

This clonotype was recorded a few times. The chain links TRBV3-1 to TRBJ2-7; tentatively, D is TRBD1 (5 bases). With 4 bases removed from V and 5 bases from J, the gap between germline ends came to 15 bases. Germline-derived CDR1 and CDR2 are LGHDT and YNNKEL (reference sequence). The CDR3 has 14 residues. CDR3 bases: TGTGCCAGCAGCCCCTGGGGCCTAGTCCACGAGCAGTACGTC. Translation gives CASSPWGLVHEQYV.

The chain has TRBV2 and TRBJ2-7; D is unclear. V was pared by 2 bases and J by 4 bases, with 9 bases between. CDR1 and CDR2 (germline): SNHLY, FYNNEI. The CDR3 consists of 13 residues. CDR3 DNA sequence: TGTGCCAGCAGTGAACGGGTCAGTTACGAGCAGTACGTC. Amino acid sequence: CASSERVSYEQYV.

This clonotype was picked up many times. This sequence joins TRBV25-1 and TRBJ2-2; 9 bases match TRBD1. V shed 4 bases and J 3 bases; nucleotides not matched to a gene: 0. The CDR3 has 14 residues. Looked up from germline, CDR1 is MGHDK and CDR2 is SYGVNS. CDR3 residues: CASSGTGDTGELFF. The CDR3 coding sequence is TGTGCCAGCAGTGGGACAGGGGACACCGGGGAGCTGTTTTTT.

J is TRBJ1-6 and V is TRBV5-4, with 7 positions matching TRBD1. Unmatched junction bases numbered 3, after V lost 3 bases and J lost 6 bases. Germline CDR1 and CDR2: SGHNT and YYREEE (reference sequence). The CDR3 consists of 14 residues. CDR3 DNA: TGTGCCAGCAGCTCCGGGACAGTTAATTCACCCCTCCACTTT. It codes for CASSSGTVNSPLHF. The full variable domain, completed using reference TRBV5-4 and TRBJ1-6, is ETGVTQSPTHLIKTRGQQVTLRCSSQSGHNTVSWYQQALGQGPQFIFQYYREEENGRGNFPPRFSGLQFPNYSSELNVNALELDDSALYLCASSSGTVNSPLHFGNGTRLTVT.

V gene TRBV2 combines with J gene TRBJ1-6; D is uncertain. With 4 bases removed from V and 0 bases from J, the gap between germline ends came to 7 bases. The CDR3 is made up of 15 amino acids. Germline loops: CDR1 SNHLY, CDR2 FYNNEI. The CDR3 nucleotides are TGTGCCAGCAGTGGTCCAAGCTCCTATAATTCACCCCTCCACTTT. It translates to CASSGPSSYNSPLHF.

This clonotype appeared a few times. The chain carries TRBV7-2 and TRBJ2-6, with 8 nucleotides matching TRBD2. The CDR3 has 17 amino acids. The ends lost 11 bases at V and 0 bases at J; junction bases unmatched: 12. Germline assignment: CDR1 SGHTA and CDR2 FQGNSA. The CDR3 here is CAEGSGALGSGANVLTF. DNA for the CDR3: TGTGCCGAAGGTAGCGGGGCCCTTGGCTCTGGGGCCAACGTCCTGACTTTC.

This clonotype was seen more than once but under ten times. CDR3 sequence (DNA): TGCGCCAGCAGCTTGGGATCCAGCGGGGTCACAGATACGCAGTATTTT. Encoded protein: CASSLGSSGVTDTQYF. This chain links TRBV5-1 with TRBJ2-3, with 7 bases lining up with TRBD2. The CDR3 runs 16 residues. Germline V lookup: CDR1 SGHRS, CDR2 YFSETQ. V gave up 0 bases and J gave up 2 bases; unmatched junction bases: 6. Complete variable domain (other parts from reference TRBV5-1 and TRBJ2-3): KAGVTQTPRYLIKTRGQQVTLSCSPISGHRSVSWYQQTPGQGLQFLFEYFSETQRNKGNFPGRFSGRQFSNSRSEMNVSTLELGDSALYLCASSLGSSGVTDTQYFGPGTRLTVL.

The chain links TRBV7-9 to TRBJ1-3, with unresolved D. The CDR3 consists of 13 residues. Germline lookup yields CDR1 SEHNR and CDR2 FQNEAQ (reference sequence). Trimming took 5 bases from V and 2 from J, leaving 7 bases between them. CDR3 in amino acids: CASSEGAGNTIYF. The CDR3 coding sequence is TGTGCCAGCAGCGAGGGCGCTGGAAACACCATATATTTT.

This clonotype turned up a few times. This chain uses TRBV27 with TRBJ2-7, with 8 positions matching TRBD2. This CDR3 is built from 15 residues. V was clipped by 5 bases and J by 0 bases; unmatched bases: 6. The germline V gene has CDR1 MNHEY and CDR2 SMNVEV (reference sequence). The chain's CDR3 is CASSVRGGSSYEQYV. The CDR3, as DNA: TGTGCCAGCAGTGTCCGCGGGGGGAGCTCCTACGAGCAGTACGTC.

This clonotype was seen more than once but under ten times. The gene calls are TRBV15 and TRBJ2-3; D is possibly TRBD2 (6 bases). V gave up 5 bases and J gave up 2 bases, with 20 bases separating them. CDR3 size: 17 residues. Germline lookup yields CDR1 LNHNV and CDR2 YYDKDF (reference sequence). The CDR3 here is CATSQITSSLYTDTQYF. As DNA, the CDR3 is TGTGCCACCAGCCAAATAACTAGCAGCCTTTACACAGATACGCAGTATTTT.

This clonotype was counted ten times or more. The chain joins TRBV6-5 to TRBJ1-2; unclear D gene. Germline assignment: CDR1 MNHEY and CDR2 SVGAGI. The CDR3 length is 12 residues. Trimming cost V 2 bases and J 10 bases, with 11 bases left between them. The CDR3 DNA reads TGTGCCAGCAGTTACGACTCCTTTGACTACACCTTC. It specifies CASSYDSFDYTF.

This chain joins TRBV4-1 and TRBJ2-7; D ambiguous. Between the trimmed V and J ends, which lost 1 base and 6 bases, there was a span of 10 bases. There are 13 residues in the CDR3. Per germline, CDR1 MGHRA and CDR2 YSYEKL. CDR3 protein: CASSQVFWGEQYV. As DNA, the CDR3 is TGCGCCAGCAGCCAAGTCTTCTGGGGCGAGCAGTACGTC.

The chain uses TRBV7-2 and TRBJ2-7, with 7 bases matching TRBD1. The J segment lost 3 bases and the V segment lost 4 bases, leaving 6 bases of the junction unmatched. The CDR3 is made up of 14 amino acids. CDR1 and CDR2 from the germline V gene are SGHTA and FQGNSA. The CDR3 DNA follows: TGTGCCAGCAGCTCCGTTGGGACAGTCTACGAGCAGTACTTC. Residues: CASSSVGTVYEQYF.

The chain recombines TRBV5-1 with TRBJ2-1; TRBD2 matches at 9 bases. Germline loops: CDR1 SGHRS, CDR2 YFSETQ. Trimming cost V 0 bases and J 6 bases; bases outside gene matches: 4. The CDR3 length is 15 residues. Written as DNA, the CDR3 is TGCGCCAGCAGCTTGGAGCTAGCGGGGCTCAATGAGCAGTTCTTC. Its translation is CASSLELAGLNEQFF.

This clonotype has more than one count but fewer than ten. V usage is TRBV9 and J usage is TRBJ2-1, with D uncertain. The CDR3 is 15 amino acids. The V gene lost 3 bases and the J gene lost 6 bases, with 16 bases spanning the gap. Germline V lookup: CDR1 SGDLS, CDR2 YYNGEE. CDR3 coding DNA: TGTGCCAGCAGCGGGCGGAATTGGGGTATCAATGAGCAGTTCTTC. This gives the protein CASSGRNWGINEQFF.

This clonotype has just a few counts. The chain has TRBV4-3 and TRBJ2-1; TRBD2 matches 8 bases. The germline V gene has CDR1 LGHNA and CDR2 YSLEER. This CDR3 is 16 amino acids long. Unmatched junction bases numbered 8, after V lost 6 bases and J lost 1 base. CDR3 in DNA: TGCGCCAGCAGACCCCTTGTAGCGGGATCCTACAATGAGCAGTTCTTC. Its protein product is CASRPLVAGSYNEQFF.

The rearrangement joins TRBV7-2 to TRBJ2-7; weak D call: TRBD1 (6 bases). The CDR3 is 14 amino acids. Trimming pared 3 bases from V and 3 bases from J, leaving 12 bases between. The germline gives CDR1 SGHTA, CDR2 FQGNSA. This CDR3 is CASSFYRVIYEQYV. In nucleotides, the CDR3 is TGTGCCAGCAGCTTTTACAGGGTAATCTACGAGCAGTACGTC.

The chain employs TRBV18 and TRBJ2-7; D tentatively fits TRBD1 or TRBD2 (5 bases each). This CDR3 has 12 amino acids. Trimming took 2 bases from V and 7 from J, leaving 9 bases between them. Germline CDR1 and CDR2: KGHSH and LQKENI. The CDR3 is CASSPTEGEQYF. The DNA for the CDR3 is TGTGCCAGCTCACCAACTGAGGGGGAGCAGTACTTC.

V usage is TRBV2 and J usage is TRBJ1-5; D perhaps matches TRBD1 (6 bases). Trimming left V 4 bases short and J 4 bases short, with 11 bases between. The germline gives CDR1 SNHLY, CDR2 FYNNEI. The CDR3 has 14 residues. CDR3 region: CASSGGAANQPQHF. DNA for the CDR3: TGTGCCAGCAGTGGGGGGGCAGCTAATCAGCCCCAGCATTTT.

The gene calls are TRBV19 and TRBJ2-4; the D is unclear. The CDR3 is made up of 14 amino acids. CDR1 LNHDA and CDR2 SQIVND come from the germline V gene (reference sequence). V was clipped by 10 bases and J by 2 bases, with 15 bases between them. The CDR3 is CATRPGLTKNIQYF. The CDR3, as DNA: TGTGCCACCCGGCCCGGTCTGACCAAAAACATTCAGTACTTC.

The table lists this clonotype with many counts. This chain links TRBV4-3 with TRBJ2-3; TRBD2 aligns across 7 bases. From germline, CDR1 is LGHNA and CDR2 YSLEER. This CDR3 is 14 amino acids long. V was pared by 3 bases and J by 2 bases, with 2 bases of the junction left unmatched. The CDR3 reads CASSQAGDTDTQYF. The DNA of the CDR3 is TGCGCCAGCAGCCAGGCGGGGGACACAGATACGCAGTATTTT.

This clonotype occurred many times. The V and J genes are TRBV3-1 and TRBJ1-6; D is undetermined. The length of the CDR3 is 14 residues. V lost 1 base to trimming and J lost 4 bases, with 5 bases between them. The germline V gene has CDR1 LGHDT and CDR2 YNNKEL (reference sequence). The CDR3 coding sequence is TGTGCCAGCAGCCAAGTTGGATATAATTCACCCCTCCACTTT. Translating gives CASSQVGYNSPLHF.

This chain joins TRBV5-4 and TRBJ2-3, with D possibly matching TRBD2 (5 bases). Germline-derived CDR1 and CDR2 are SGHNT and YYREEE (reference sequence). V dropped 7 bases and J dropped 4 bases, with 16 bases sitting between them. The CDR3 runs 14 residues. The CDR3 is CASPTSPGSDTQYF. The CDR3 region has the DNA TGTGCCAGCCCGACGAGCCCGGGGTCAGATACGCAGTATTTT.

In nucleotides, the CDR3 is TGTGCCAGCAGCTTAATGGGACAGGGGAAGGTGAACACCGGGGAGCTGTTTTTT. This codes for CASSLMGQGKVNTGELFF. The chain couples TRBV7-8 to TRBJ2-2; TRBD1 aligns across 10 bases. V trimming: 2 bases; J trimming: 1 base; junction bases outside the gene matches: 7. This CDR3 spans 18 amino acids. Germline V gene sequence: CDR1 SGHVS, CDR2 FQNEAQ.